The 19 T cell receptor beta chains given below trace back to one sample, sequenced in a study of T cell changes during pregnancy in multiple sclerosis. Measured with immunoSEQ multiplex PCR; TCRdb has only the in-frame clones, and not every one. The table shows 85,000 to 100,000 clones, with 92% occurring only once. This specimen was peripheral blood, taken in the first trimester of pregnancy. The receptors come from a female donor with multiple sclerosis, enrolled in a pregnancy study.

The chain joins TRBV27 to TRBJ2-7, with 9 nucleotides matching TRBD2. The CDR3 length is 15 residues. From germline, CDR1 is MNHEY and CDR2 SMNVEV (reference sequence). Germline trimming cut 0 bases from V and 3 bases from J; bases unmatched to any gene: 3. The CDR3, as DNA: TGTGCCAGCAGTTTATCGGGCGGGGGGGACTACGAGCAGTACTTC. The encoded protein is CASSLSGGGDYEQYF.

The chain uses TRBV7-9 and TRBJ2-1; 8 positions agree with TRBD1. The CDR3 loop spans 16 amino acids. Germline CDR1 and CDR2: SEHNR and FQNEAQ (reference sequence). Trimming removed 3 bases from V and 8 bases from J; junction bases left unmatched: 12. CDR3 sequence reads: CASSFKTDREIYEQFF. CDR3 coding DNA: TGTGCCAGCAGCTTCAAAACGGACAGGGAAATTTATGAGCAGTTCTTC.

The chain combines TRBV5-4 with TRBJ2-7; 8 bases line up with TRBD2. The CDR3 consists of 17 residues. CDR1 is SGHNT and CDR2 is YYREEE in the germline V gene (reference sequence). The ends lost 1 base at V and 1 base at J; junction bases unmatched: 10. CDR3 coding DNA: TGTGCCAGCAGCTTGCGGTTTGGGAGCGGGAGTTCCTACGAGCAGTACTTC. This sequence encodes CASSLRFGSGSSYEQYF.

The chain carries TRBV7-9 and TRBJ2-1; D uncertain. Germline CDR1 and CDR2: SEHNR and FQNEAQ (reference sequence). The CDR3 is made up of 16 amino acids. V was pared by 5 bases and J by 4 bases, with 18 bases between. CDR3 amino acids: CASSPPASIGYNEQFF. As DNA, the CDR3 is TGTGCCAGCAGCCCCCCGGCCTCCATCGGGTACAATGAGCAGTTCTTC.

The genes are TRBV19 and TRBJ2-2; no clear D gene. Germline V CDR1 and CDR2: LNHDA, SQIVND (reference sequence). Deletions cut 5 bases from V and 9 bases from J, with 10 bases between. The CDR3 loop spans 12 amino acids. CDR3 nucleotide sequence: TGTGCCAGTAGTTATTCACACCGGGAGCTGTTTTTT. Translating it yields CASSYSHRELFF.

The V gene is TRBV11-1, the J gene TRBJ2-6; no reliable D call. Trimming took 7 bases from V and 2 from J, leaving 9 bases between them. Germline V gene sequence: CDR1 SGHAT, CDR2 FQDESV (reference sequence). This CDR3 region has 14 residues. The CDR3 nucleotides are TGTGCCAGCACCCTTAATCCTGGGGCCAACGTCCTGACTTTC. It is translated as CASTLNPGANVLTF.

The V call is TRBV7-8, the J call TRBJ2-5, with 8 bases matching TRBD2. From germline, CDR1 is SGHVS and CDR2 FQNEAQ. This CDR3 is built from 18 residues. The V gene end was trimmed by 1 base and the J gene end by 0 bases; junction bases not matched to a gene: 10. CDR3 nucleotide sequence: TGTGCCAGCAGCTTAGGGTCGCTAGCGGGCAAGTACCAAGAGACCCAGTACTTC. Translating it yields CASSLGSLAGKYQETQYF.

This chain connects TRBV11-2 to TRBJ2-1, with a possible D match to TRBD2 (6 bases). The CDR3 spans 16 residues. The V gene lost 6 bases and the J gene lost 8 bases, with 23 bases spanning the gap. CDR1 SGHAT and CDR2 FQNNGV come from the germline V gene. The CDR3 sequence: CASRRGSSGSKDEQFF. The CDR3 DNA reads as TGTGCCAGCAGACGGGGGTCTTCCGGGAGTAAGGATGAGCAGTTCTTC.

V is TRBV7-6 and J is TRBJ2-5; TRBD2 matches 12 bases. This CDR3 is built from 16 residues. The germline V gene encodes CDR1 SGHVS and CDR2 FNYEAQ. Unmatched junction bases numbered 6, after V lost 5 bases and J lost 2 bases. CDR3 amino acids: CASSLRTSGAQETQYF. CDR3 coding DNA: TGTGCCAGCAGCCTCAGGACTAGCGGGGCGCAAGAGACCCAGTACTTC.

V gene TRBV21-1 combines with J gene TRBJ2-2; the table's D call, TRBD2, has no DNA check behind it. TRBV21-1 represents a pseudogene. The length of the CDR3 is 19 residues. CDR3 loop: CASRHKTRTSEANTGELFF. CDR3 DNA: TGTGCCAGCCGACATAAAACTCGGACTAGCGAGGCGAACACCGGGGAGCTGTTTTTT.

This chain connects TRBV13 to TRBJ2-2; the D gene is possibly TRBD1 (6 bases). V dropped 5 bases and J dropped 3 bases, with 13 bases sitting between them. The V gene's germline CDR1 is PRHDT and CDR2 FYEKMQ (reference sequence). The CDR3 has 15 residues. In DNA, the CDR3 is TGTGCCAGCAGCCCCGTCAGGGGCGACACCGGGGAGCTGTTTTTT. Its protein is CASSPVRGDTGELFF.

This chain joins TRBV10-3 and TRBJ2-5; 8 bases agree with TRBD2. The ends lost 2 bases at V and 3 bases at J; junction bases unmatched: 5. Germline CDR1 and CDR2: ENHRY and SYGVKD. The CDR3 spans 15 residues. Here the CDR3 DNA reads TGTGCCATCAGTGAGGGAGGGACTAGTAAAGAGACCCAGTACTTC. It encodes CAISEGGTSKETQYF.

The rearrangement uses TRBV5-1 and TRBJ1-1, with D possibly matching TRBD1 (6 bases). The CDR3 is 14 amino acids. V was clipped by 0 bases and J by 4 bases, with 10 bases between them. Looked up from germline, CDR1 is SGHRS and CDR2 is YFSETQ. The CDR3 region is CASSLGRGPTEAFF. For the CDR3, the DNA is TGCGCCAGCAGCTTGGGCAGGGGCCCCACTGAAGCTTTCTTT.

The chain recombines TRBV4-3 with TRBJ2-1; 8 bases match TRBD2. Germline V lookup: CDR1 LGHNA, CDR2 YSLEER. Germline trimming cut 3 bases from V and 7 bases from J; bases unmatched to any gene: 5. This CDR3 has 14 amino acids. The CDR3 DNA sequence: TGCGCCAGCAGCCAGGGACTAGAGTTAAATGAGCAGTTCTTC. Its translation is CASSQGLELNEQFF.

The rearrangement joins TRBV28 to TRBJ2-7; 9 bases are a match to TRBD2. CDR1 and CDR2 from the germline V gene are MDHEN and SYDVKM. CDR3 length equals 17 residues. J was trimmed by 6 bases and V by 5 bases; bases with no gene match: 17. The CDR3 DNA follows: TGTGCCAGCAGTCGCGGGTCGGTCCTAGCGGGATCACCCGAGCAGTACTTC. Translated: CASSRGSVLAGSPEQYF.

The gene calls are TRBV29-1 and TRBJ2-5; 11 nucleotides line up with TRBD1. V lost 7 bases to trimming and J lost 5 bases; unmatched junction nucleotides: 6. Germline CDR1 SQVTM, CDR2 ANQGSEA. This CDR3 is built from 13 residues. CDR3 DNA: TGCAGCGCGGACAGGGGGCAGTCGGAGACCCAGTACTTC. Translation: CSADRGQSETQYF.

The rearrangement links TRBV10-3 to TRBJ2-7; D unresolved. The length of the CDR3 is 13 residues. The V gene lost 8 bases and the J gene lost 5 bases, with 16 bases spanning the gap. Looked up from germline, CDR1 is ENHRY and CDR2 is SYGVKD. The CDR3 DNA reads as TGTGCCATCTTGGAAGATCCCCAGGACGAGCAGTACTTC. Amino acids: CAILEDPQDEQYF.

This clone came up once. This rearrangement joins TRBV19 to TRBJ2-7; D is possibly TRBD1 (6 bases). The germline V and J ends were trimmed by 3 bases and 1 base, with 16 bases remaining between them. The CDR3 covers 16 residues. The germline gives CDR1 LNHDA, CDR2 SQIVND (reference sequence). CDR3 nucleotides: TGTGCCAGTAGTATCTCCGAGACAGGAATGTCCTACGAGCAGTACTTC. Its protein is CASSISETGMSYEQYF.

The rearrangement uses TRBV6-1 and TRBJ2-7; possibly TRBD1 for D (6 bases). Germline-derived CDR1 and CDR2 are MNHNS and SASEGT. The CDR3 loop spans 13 amino acids. The V end was cut by 5 bases, the J end by 2 bases, with 10 bases between. The CDR3 here is CASSWGQTYEQYF. In DNA form, the CDR3 reads TGTGCCAGCAGTTGGGGACAAACCTACGAGCAGTACTTC.